The T cell receptor (beta chain) described here comes from a study of blood T cell repertoires in COVID-19. On the study more broadly: The United States, Italy and Spain were the sources of the acute and convalescent COVID-19 samples. The cDNA or gDNA used as material had been derived from T cells, B-cell-depleted T cells, or PBMCs.

This clone was seen only once. Source study methods: For nucleated cells, counts were estimated from reference gene primer amplification. Repertoires were generated with immunoSEQ multiplex PCR, while TCRdb's copy carries only in-frame clones and drops some. V, J and clone size reflect that table, while D and trimming were determined from the DNA. The sample records 300,000 or so clones, around 84% being singletons. Sample: peripheral blood. The sequence came from a man between 65 and 85 years old with acute or convalescent COVID-19.

The CDR3 reads CASSPMTGAVSNYGYTF. The CDR3 region has the DNA TGTGCCAGTAGTCCAATGACAGGGGCCGTGTCTAACTATGGCTACACCTTC. The chain carries TRBV19 and TRBJ1-2, with TRBD1 matching 8 bases. The V segment lost 5 bases and the J segment 0 bases; nucleotides outside the gene matches: 11. This CDR3 has 17 amino acids. CDR1 is LNHDA and CDR2 is SQIVND in the germline V gene (reference sequence). The complete variable domain, with remaining parts taken from reference TRBV19 and TRBJ1-2, reads DGGITQSPKYLFRKEGQNVTLSCEQNLNHDAMYWYRQDPGQGLRLIYYSQIVNDFQKGDIAEGYSVSREKKESFPLTVTSAQKNPTAFYLCASSPMTGAVSNYGYTFGSGTRLTVV.